This TCR beta chain was found in a study of blood T cell repertoires in COVID-19. Original handling: Reference gene primer amplification gave nucleated cell count estimates. Generated by immunoSEQ multiplex PCR, the TCRdb table keeps only in-frame clones and is missing some. V, J and clone size reflect that table, while D and trimming were determined from the DNA. The top ten hold around 5% of the sample, which has some 370,000 clones, over 80% seen once. Participants spanned ages about 18 to 89 years and resided in 20 to 30 US areas. This TCR came from a woman aged 45 to 65 who had recovered from COVID-19. The sample was PBMCs or T cells enriched from blood (not recorded which).

The CDR3 coding sequence is TGTGCCAGCAGTCTGACTAGCGGGAGATTCGGAAACACCGGGGAGCTGTTTTTT. Protein product: CASSLTSGRFGNTGELFF. This chain connects TRBV6-6 to TRBJ2-2, with 12 positions matching TRBD2. With 5 bases clipped from V and 2 bases from J, the junction kept 9 bases outside the gene matches. Germline V CDR1 and CDR2: MNHNY, SVGAGI (reference sequence). This CDR3 is built from 18 residues.